The clone carrying this T cell receptor (beta chain) was picked up a small number of times. V was pared by 7 bases and J by 0 bases, with 16 bases between. The germline CDR1 and CDR2 sequences are SGHTA and FQGTGA. The CDR3 runs to 17 residues. Per-sample PBMC isolation yielded at least 6 million cells. The sample comes from a study of blood T cells in healthy people across ages. A sample-barcoded 5' primer and a J-beta primer mix were used in a second PCR of about 7 to 12 cycles. TCRdb fed the 5' RACE reads into MiXCR, producing one record per CDR3 protein. Altogether roughly 1 million distinct CDR3 sequences are present, around 27% being singletons, with the ten largest covering 0.75%. The same sample was also used in a study of T cells of mothers and their children. That publication notes: Related mother-child pairs showed slightly, non-significantly higher overlap than unrelated pairs.

This clonotype originated in a girl aged 2 to 10 in good health. The chain is built from TRBV7-3 and TRBJ2-6; possibly TRBD1 for D (6 bases). The sequencing input was blood. The CDR3 nucleotides read TGTGCCAGCAACTCCACCACAGGGAACTCTGGGGCCAACGTCCTGACTTTC. Amino acids: CASNSTTGNSGANVLTF.